Listed here is a single T cell receptor (beta chain). Distinct nucleotide sequences in the sample also encode this CDR3. This record belongs to a study of shared clonotypes between healthy human individuals. Among the donors, all were Caucasian adults who lived in Nashville, Tennessee. Libraries were prepared by immunoSEQ multiplex PCR; TCRdb keeps only in-frame clonotypes and omits some of them. Of over a million clones listed, over 95% were seen once; the top ten hold over 1%. This CDR3 comprises 14 residues. Between the trimmed V and J ends, which lost 0 bases and 3 bases, there was a span of 9 bases. Germline CDR1 is MNHEY and CDR2 is SVGAGI.

Sequencing used naive CD4+ T cells sorted from blood. Specified subset: CD45RA+ positively selected. V and J are TRBV6-5 and TRBJ2-7; either TRBD1 or TRBD2 may supply D (5 bases each). The receptor's source is a man aged 30 to 39 in good health. The CDR3 spells CASSYSWGSYEQYF. The CDR3 DNA follows: TGTGCCAGCAGTTACTCGTGGGGGAGCTACGAGCAGTACTTC.